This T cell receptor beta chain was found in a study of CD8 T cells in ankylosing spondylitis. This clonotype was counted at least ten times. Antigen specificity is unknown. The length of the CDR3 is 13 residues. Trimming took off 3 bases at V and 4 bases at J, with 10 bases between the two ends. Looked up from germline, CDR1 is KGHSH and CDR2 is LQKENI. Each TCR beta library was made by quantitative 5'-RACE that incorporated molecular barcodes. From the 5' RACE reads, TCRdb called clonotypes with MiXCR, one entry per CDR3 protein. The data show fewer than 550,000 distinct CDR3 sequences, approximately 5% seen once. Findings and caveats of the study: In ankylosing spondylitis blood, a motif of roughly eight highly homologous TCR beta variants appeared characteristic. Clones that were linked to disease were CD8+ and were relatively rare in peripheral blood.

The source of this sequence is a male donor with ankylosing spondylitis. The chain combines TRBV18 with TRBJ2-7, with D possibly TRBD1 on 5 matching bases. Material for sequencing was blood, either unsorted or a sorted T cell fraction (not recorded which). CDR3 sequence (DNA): TGTGCCAGCTCACCGTCCGACAGTTACGAGCAGTACTTC. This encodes CASSPSDSYEQYF.